Listed below are T cell receptor beta chains from one sample, sequenced in a study of OX40 agonist ivuxolimab in advanced cancers. This table comes from immunoSEQ multiplex PCR, and its TCRdb copy is limited to in-frame clones, with some not included. The sample has about 24,000 clones, over 80% seen once. Sequences were derived from CD4+ or CD8+ T cells sorted from blood, sampled in a trial of the OX40 agonist ivuxolimab. All receptors come from an adult with an advanced solid tumor such as melanoma, head and neck, liver or kidney cancer. The CDR3 runs from the conserved cysteine through the conserved F or W. The D gene is left open where the match is weak. A row's size may be missing; if present it is once, few, many or a size class.

clone_size j_call v_call cdr3_length d_call cdr3_aa cdr3_nt
. TRBJ2-3 TRBV6-5 13 TRBD1 CASSPPGTDTQYF TGTGCCAGCAGTCCCCCTGGGACAGACACGCAGTATTTT
once TRBJ2-1 TRBV19 15 . CASSMIFSNYNEQFF TGTGCCAGTAGTATGATCTTCTCGAACTACAATGAGCAGTTCTTC
. TRBJ1-3 TRBV19 15 . CASSIVAGSGNTIYF TGTGCCAGTAGTATAGTGGCAGGGTCAGGAAACACCATATATTTT
. TRBJ2-2 TRBV30 15 TRBD2 CAWSILAGVPGELFF TGTGCCTGGAGTATCCTAGCGGGAGTCCCCGGGGAGCTGTTTTTT
once TRBJ2-3 TRBV7-3 14 TRBD2 CASSSLGGGDTQYF TGTGCCAGCAGTTCCCTGGGGGGAGGGGATACGCAGTATTTT
once TRBJ2-3 TRBV5-1 14 . CASSLTASTDTQYF TGCGCCAGCAGCTTGACGGCTAGCACAGATACGCAGTATTTT
. TRBJ2-5 TRBV29-1 12 . CSVSLVQETQYF TGCAGCGTTAGTCTGGTCCAAGAGACCCAGTACTTC
. TRBJ1-4 TRBV6-1 16 . CASSEMWAATNEKLFF TGTGCCAGCAGTGAAATGTGGGCGGCAACTAATGAAAAACTGTTTTTT
. TRBJ2-5 TRBV6-6 14 . CASRARGYQETQYF TGTGCCAGCAGGGCACGGGGGTACCAAGAGACCCAGTACTTC
. TRBJ2-2 TRBV5-1 17 TRBD2 CASSADVAGGNTGELFF TGCGCCAGCAGCGCCGACGTAGCGGGAGGGAACACCGGGGAGCTGTTTTTT
. TRBJ2-3 TRBV11-3 15 TRBD1 CASSLGTGWADTQYF TGTGCCAGCAGCTTAGGGACAGGGTGGGCAGATACGCAGTATTTT
once TRBJ2-2 TRBV5-4 14 TRBD2 CASSLAGVTGELFF TGTGCCAGCAGCTTAGCGGGGGTCACCGGGGAGCTGTTTTTT
. TRBJ1-5 TRBV6-5 15 . CASSDPVRTNQPQHF TGTGCCAGCAGCGACCCTGTCCGGACGAATCAGCCCCAGCATTTT
. TRBJ2-2 TRBV30 14 . CAWSGLIAAGELFF TGTGCCTGGAGTGGGTTGATAGCTGCCGGGGAGCTGTTTTTT
. TRBJ1-1 TRBV7-6 16 TRBD1 CASSDRGRGGNTEAFF TGTGCCAGCAGCGACAGGGGGCGCGGCGGGAACACTGAAGCTTTCTTT
. TRBJ2-2 TRBV11-2 15 . CASSLGQRHTGELFF TGTGCCAGCAGCTTAGGGCAGAGGCACACCGGGGAGCTGTTTTTT
. TRBJ2-7 TRBV11-3 17 TRBD2 CASSLALGLAGDYEQYF TGTGCCAGCAGCTTAGCCCTCGGACTAGCGGGAGACTACGAGCAGTACTTC
few TRBJ2-2 TRBV7-8 16 TRBD2 CASSLDAGAATGELFF TGTGCCAGCAGCTTAGACGCGGGAGCGGCCACCGGGGAGCTGTTTTTT
. TRBJ2-5 TRBV4-3 16 TRBD2 CASSPRLAGGSETQYF TGCGCCAGCAGCCCGAGACTAGCGGGAGGTTCAGAGACCCAGTACTTC
. TRBJ1-1 TRBV2 14 TRBD1 CASSVQGAVTEAFF TGTGCCAGCAGTGTGCAGGGGGCGGTCACTGAAGCTTTCTTT
. TRBJ2-2 TRBV5-6 16 . CASSLDQGPYTGELFF TGTGCCAGCAGCTTGGATCAGGGGCCATACACCGGGGAGCTGTTTTTT
once TRBJ2-7 TRBV4-3 16 . CASSQGAGLLSYEQYF TGCGCCAGCAGCCAAGGAGCAGGGCTTCTTTCCTACGAGCAGTACTTC
. TRBJ2-5 TRBV19 15 . CASSITVNLGETQYF TGTGCCAGTAGTATAACGGTGAACCTTGGGGAGACCCAGTACTTC
. TRBJ1-3 TRBV9 16 TRBD1 CASSEAGGFSGNTIYF TGTGCCAGCAGCGAGGCAGGGGGGTTCTCTGGAAACACCATATATTTT
once TRBJ2-6 TRBV29-1 14 . CSVEAASGANVLTF TGCAGCGTTGAGGCAGCCTCTGGGGCCAACGTCCTGACTTTC
few TRBJ2-7 TRBV10-2 17 TRBD1 CASSESNHRGLWYEQYF TGCGCCAGCAGTGAGTCCAACCACAGGGGTCTTTGGTACGAGCAGTACTTC
. TRBJ2-1 TRBV6-4 14 . CASRVEEFYNEQFF TGTGCCAGTAGGGTAGAGGAATTCTACAATGAGCAGTTCTTC
. TRBJ2-1 TRBV5-4 16 . CASSLDAGRIYNEQFF TGTGCCAGCAGCTTGGATGCCGGGAGAATCTACAATGAGCAGTTCTTC
. TRBJ2-2 TRBV29-1 17 . CSVAPMLQTGRTGELFF TGCAGCGTCGCCCCTATGCTCCAGACAGGCCGCACCGGGGAGCTGTTTTTT
. TRBJ1-2 TRBV27 13 TRBD1 CASRRQGAYGYTF TGTGCCAGCAGGAGACAGGGGGCTTACGGCTACACCTTC
. TRBJ2-7 TRBV6-5 15 TRBD2 CASYGGASGSYEQYF TGTGCCAGCTACGGGGGCGCTAGCGGGAGTTACGAGCAGTACTTC